Each of the 17 T cell receptor beta chains below was sequenced from the same sample in a study of shared clonotypes between healthy human individuals. Naive CD8 cells lacked CD45RO and underwent positive selection for CCR7, leaving out terminally differentiated effector memory CD45RA+ cells. The protocol was immunoSEQ multiplex PCR, while the TCRdb copy is restricted to in-frame clones and leaves out a portion. The sample lists 1.5 million to 2.5 million clones, 85% to 95% occurring once. Sequencing was performed on naive CD8+ T cells sorted from blood. These receptors were collected from a man aged 18 to 35 in good health.

CDR3 sequence: CASSFSESDDRLRGQYF. For the CDR3, the DNA is TGTGCCAGCAGCTTTAGCGAATCGGATGACAGGCTACGAGGGCAGTACTTC. The chain is built from TRBV7-9 and TRBJ2-7, with D possibly being TRBD1 (6 bases). Germline V gene data show CDR1 as SEHNR and CDR2 as FQNEAQ (reference sequence). The length of the CDR3 is 17 residues. V gave up 3 bases and J gave up 9 bases, with 27 bases separating them.

The V gene is TRBV28, the J gene TRBJ1-5; D is unclear. V was clipped by 2 bases and J by 4 bases, with 18 bases between them. Germline CDR1 is MDHEN and CDR2 is SYDVKM. CDR3 size: 17 residues. For the CDR3, the DNA is TGTGCCAGCAGTTTAGAAGTCGGGGTGCTGTTGAATCAGCCCCAGCATTTT. This translates into CASSLEVGVLLNQPQHF. The complete variable domain, with remaining parts taken from reference TRBV28 and TRBJ1-5, reads DVKVTQSSRYLVKRTGEKVFLECVQDMDHENMFWYRQDPGLGLRLIYFSYDVKMKEKGDIPEGYSVSREKKERFSLILESASTNQTSMYLCASSLEVGVLLNQPQHFGDGTRLSIL.

This chain links TRBV19 with TRBJ2-1, with D possibly TRBD2 on 6 matching bases. The V end was cut by 6 bases, the J end by 0 bases, with 12 bases between. The V gene's germline CDR1 is LNHDA and CDR2 SQIVND (reference sequence). This CDR3 comprises 15 residues. The CDR3 loop is CASSPSASSYNEQFF. The CDR3 DNA sequence: TGTGCCAGTAGCCCTAGCGCGAGCTCCTACAATGAGCAGTTCTTC.

The chain uses TRBV28 and TRBJ2-7, with a tentative D call TRBD1 (6 bases). CDR1 is MDHEN, CDR2 SYDVKM, per germline. V gave up 6 bases and J gave up 6 bases, with 12 bases separating them. The CDR3 covers 12 residues. CDR3 in amino acids: CASRPQGFEQYF. The CDR3 coding sequence is TGTGCCAGCAGGCCTCAGGGGTTCGAGCAGTACTTC.

This chain joins TRBV4-3 and TRBJ2-1; the match to TRBD2 covers 9 bases. CDR3 length: 15 residues. CDR1 and CDR2 (germline): LGHNA, YSLEER. Germline trimming cut 3 bases from V and 9 bases from J; bases unmatched to any gene: 9. The CDR3 is CASSQVVAGESEQFF. The CDR3 nucleotides are TGCGCCAGCAGCCAGGTGGTAGCGGGAGAAAGTGAGCAGTTCTTC.

This clone has just one count. The chain joins TRBV27 to TRBJ2-7, with D possibly being TRBD2 (7 bases). The CDR3 sequence is 16 residues long. CDR1 MNHEY and CDR2 SMNVEV come from the germline V gene (reference sequence). Trimming removed 3 bases from V and 2 bases from J, with 17 bases in between. The CDR3, as DNA: TGTGCCAGCAGTTTTGGGAGGGGCACAGGGACCTACGAGCAGTACTTC. Translating gives CASSFGRGTGTYEQYF.

The gene calls are TRBV11-2 and TRBJ1-4; D uncertain. Trimming shortened V by 2 bases and J by 0 bases, and 4 bases separated the two germline ends. There are 14 residues in the CDR3. Germline V gives CDR1 SGHAT, CDR2 FQNNGV. CDR3: CASSLRSTNEKLFF. Written as DNA, the CDR3 is TGTGCCAGCAGCTTACGGTCAACTAATGAAAAACTGTTTTTT.

The genes are TRBV19 and TRBJ2-1; D remains unclear. CDR1 and CDR2 (germline): LNHDA, SQIVND (reference sequence). The CDR3 sequence is 14 residues long. With 5 bases removed from V and 0 bases from J, the gap between germline ends came to 8 bases. This chain's CDR3 is CASSLMYSYNEQFF. DNA for the CDR3: TGTGCCAGTAGTTTAATGTACTCCTACAATGAGCAGTTCTTC. The variable domain in full, completed from reference TRBV19 and TRBJ2-1, reads DGGITQSPKYLFRKEGQNVTLSCEQNLNHDAMYWYRQDPGQGLRLIYYSQIVNDFQKGDIAEGYSVSREKKESFPLTVTSAQKNPTAFYLCASSLMYSYNEQFFGPGTRLTVL.

The chain has TRBV2 and TRBJ2-7, with 13 nucleotides matching TRBD2. Germline trimming cut 4 bases from V and 2 bases from J; bases unmatched to any gene: 14. Germline CDR1 reads SNHLY; CDR2 reads FYNNEI. This CDR3 spans 19 amino acids. The chain's CDR3 is CASSVRLAGGSLATYEQYF. The CDR3 DNA follows: TGTGCCAGCAGTGTCCGACTAGCGGGAGGATCGTTGGCGACCTACGAGCAGTACTTC.

J is TRBJ2-1 and V is TRBV9, with TRBD2 matching over 8 bases. Germline CDR1 is SGDLS and CDR2 is YYNGEE. V shed 2 bases, J shed 9 bases, and the junction held 10 bases outside the gene matches. This CDR3 is 15 amino acids long. The CDR3 sequence: CASSVERAGVAEQFF. Here the CDR3 DNA reads TGTGCCAGCAGCGTGGAAAGAGCGGGAGTTGCTGAGCAGTTCTTC.

Only one count was recorded for this clone. V and J are TRBV5-6 and TRBJ2-7, with D maybe TRBD1 (6 bases). Between the trimmed V and J ends, which lost 4 bases and 9 bases, there was a span of 14 bases. Germline lookup yields CDR1 SGHDT and CDR2 YYEEEE. CDR3 size: 12 residues. CDR3 loop: CASSPDSVTQYF. In nucleotides, the CDR3 is TGTGCCAGCAGCCCGGACAGTGTTACGCAGTACTTC.

The V and J genes are TRBV6-5 and TRBJ2-6, with D possibly matching TRBD1 (5 bases). Germline V gene lookup returns CDR1 MNHEY and CDR2 SVGAGI. V was trimmed by 6 bases and J by 1 base, leaving 10 bases between them. The length of the CDR3 is 15 residues. The chain's CDR3 is CASSAGLSGANVLTF. The CDR3 DNA is TGTGCCAGCAGCGCAGGGTTATCTGGGGCCAACGTCCTGACTTTC.

The chain carries TRBV27 and TRBJ2-2; D is ambiguous. V lost 3 bases and J 2 bases, leaving 7 bases between the germline ends. CDR3 length equals 14 residues. Germline lookup yields CDR1 MNHEY and CDR2 SMNVEV (reference sequence). This CDR3 reads CASSFQLNTGELFF. The CDR3 DNA follows: TGTGCCAGCAGTTTCCAGCTTAACACCGGGGAGCTGTTTTTT.

The chain couples TRBV5-4 to TRBJ2-3; 7 positions agree with TRBD2. The germline CDR1 and CDR2 sequences are SGHNT and YYREEE (reference sequence). The CDR3 extends over 14 amino acids. The CDR3 here is CAVGSSGYTDTQYF. DNA for the CDR3: TGTGCTGTCGGGTCTAGCGGATACACAGATACGCAGTATTTT. Full variable domain (remainder filled in from reference TRBV5-4 and TRBJ2-3): ETGVTQSPTHLIKTRGQQVTLRCSSQSGHNTVSWYQQALGQGPQFIFQYYREEENGRGNFPPRFSGLQFPNYSSELNVNALELDDSALYLCAVGSSGYTDTQYFGPGTRLTVL.

V gene TRBV4-2 combines with J gene TRBJ2-7; possible D gene TRBD1, 5 bases. Trimming shortened V by 0 bases and J by 3 bases, and 6 bases separated the two germline ends. From germline, CDR1 is LGHNA and CDR2 YNFKEQ. The CDR3 is 13 residues long. For the CDR3, the DNA is TGTGCCAGCAGCCAAGAGACAGACTACGAGCAGTACTTC. Translating gives CASSQETDYEQYF.

This chain links TRBV4-3 with TRBJ2-1, with D possibly called TRBD1 or TRBD2 (5 bases each). Between the trimmed V and J ends, which lost 5 bases and 9 bases, there was a span of 23 bases. CDR3 length: 16 amino acids. Looked up from germline, CDR1 is LGHNA and CDR2 is YSLEER. The CDR3 region is CASSSLPGPQTTEQFF. The CDR3, as DNA: TGCGCCAGCAGCTCATTGCCGGGACCGCAGACTACTGAGCAGTTCTTC.

This chain connects TRBV4-1 to TRBJ1-2; D gene ambiguous. The V and J ends lost 0 bases and 3 bases respectively, with 11 bases between them. Germline CDR1 reads MGHRA; CDR2 reads YSYEKL. The CDR3 sequence is 15 residues long. The CDR3 DNA sequence: TGCGCCAGCAGCCAAGATCGGGGATCCTACTATGGCTACACCTTC. Translated: CASSQDRGSYYGYTF.